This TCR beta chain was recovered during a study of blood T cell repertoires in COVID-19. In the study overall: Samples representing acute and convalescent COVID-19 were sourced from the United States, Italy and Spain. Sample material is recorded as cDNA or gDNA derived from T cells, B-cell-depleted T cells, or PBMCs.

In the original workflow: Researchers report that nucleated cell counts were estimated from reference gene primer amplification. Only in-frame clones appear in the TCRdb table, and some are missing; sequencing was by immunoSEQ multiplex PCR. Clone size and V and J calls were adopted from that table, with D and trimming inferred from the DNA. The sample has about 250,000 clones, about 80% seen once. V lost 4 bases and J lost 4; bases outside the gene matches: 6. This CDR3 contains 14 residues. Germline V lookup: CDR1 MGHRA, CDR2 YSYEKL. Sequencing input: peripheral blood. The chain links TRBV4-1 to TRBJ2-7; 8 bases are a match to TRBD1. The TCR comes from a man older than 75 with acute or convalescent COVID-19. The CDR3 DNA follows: TGCGCCAGCAGCCCCCGGACAGGGCAGTACGAGCAGTACTTC. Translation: CASSPRTGQYEQYF.